These T cell receptor beta chains were read from a single sample in a study of blood T cell repertoires in COVID-19. Data came from immunoSEQ multiplex PCR; TCRdb stores just in-frame clones and leaves some out. The table lists roughly 170,000 clones, around 88% of them singletons, with 3.5% to 4% in the top ten. The specimen was PBMCs or T cells enriched from blood (not recorded which). These receptor sequences come from a woman between 45 and 65 years old in a cohort exposed to, infected with or recovered from COVID-19 (not recorded which). CDR3s include the opening cysteine and the closing phenylalanine or tryptophan. Each record gives: clone size, J gene, V gene, D gene, CDR3 protein, CDR3 DNA. A D gene is named only where the DNA matches it firmly. Clone size is given for some rows only: seen once, a few or many times, or a class if the clone is expanded.

>.|TRBJ2-1|TRBV7-2|TRBD1
CASSPFPSLTGNHEQFF
TGTGCCAGCAGCCCTTTTCCATCCTTGACAGGGAACCATGAGCAGTTCTTC
>.|TRBJ2-5|TRBV19|TRBD2
CASSSGLAGNQETQYF
TGTGCCAGTAGTTCGGGCCTAGCGGGAAACCAAGAGACCCAGTACTTC
>few|TRBJ2-2|TRBV19|.
CASSGLSSNTGELFF
TGTGCCAGTAGTGGGCTGTCCTCGAACACCGGGGAGCTGTTTTTT
>.|TRBJ2-1|TRBV15|.
CATREGAGSYNEQFF
TGTGCCACCAGGGAGGGAGCGGGTTCCTACAATGAGCAGTTCTTC
>.|TRBJ1-4|TRBV6-5|.
CAVGGTTNEKLFF
TGTGCCGTCGGAGGGACCACTAATGAAAAACTGTTTTTT
>few|TRBJ1-6|TRBV30|TRBD1
CAWRGTGGFAGSPLHF
TGTGCCTGGAGGGGGACAGGGGGCTTTGCTGGTTCACCCCTCCACTTT
>.|TRBJ2-2|TRBV2|.
CASSEEGHSTGELFF
TGTGCCAGCAGTGAAGAAGGACACAGCACCGGGGAGCTGTTTTTT
>.|TRBJ1-2|TRBV12-3/TRBV12-4|.
CASSLGAGDGYTF
TGTGCCAGCAGTCTAGGAGCAGGGGATGGCTACACCTTC
>.|TRBJ2-2|TRBV5-1|.
CASSSGVSAGELFF
TGCGCCAGCAGCTCGGGAGTATCGGCCGGGGAGCTGTTTTTT
>.|TRBJ2-6|TRBV25-1|.
CASSEVEQSGANVLTF
TGTGCCAGCAGTGAAGTTGAGCAATCTGGGGCCAACGTCCTGACTTTC
>.|TRBJ1-1|TRBV30|TRBD1
CASGQGAEAFF
TGTGCCAGTGGACAGGGGGCAGAAGCTTTCTTT
>.|TRBJ2-1|TRBV3-1/TRBV3-2|.
CASSQGSAFDIEQFF
TGTGCCAGCAGCCAAGGGTCGGCTTTTGACATTGAGCAGTTCTTC
>.|TRBJ2-7|TRBV5-1|TRBD1
CASSLAADREAYEQYF
TGCGCCAGCAGCTTGGCCGCGGACAGGGAGGCCTACGAGCAGTACTTC
>.|TRBJ2-1|TRBV5-1|TRBD2
CASSLASLLAGNNEQFF
TGCGCCAGCAGCTTGGCTTCCTTACTAGCGGGGAACAATGAGCAGTTCTTC
>.|TRBJ1-1|TRBV29-1|TRBD1
CSGDTTGSNTEAFF
TGCAGCGGAGACACGACAGGGTCGAACACTGAAGCTTTCTTT
>.|TRBJ1-4|TRBV15|.
CATSRDLRTGEKLFF
TGTGCCACCAGCAGAGATCTGCGAACAGGTGAAAAACTGTTTTTT
>.|TRBJ1-2|TRBV27|.
CASSLRQGHLSGYGYTF
TGTGCCAGCAGTTTAAGGCAGGGTCATTTGAGTGGCTATGGCTACACCTTC
>.|TRBJ1-6|TRBV14|TRBD1
CASSQTGQFYSPLHF
TGTGCCAGCAGCCAAACGGGACAGTTTTATTCACCCCTCCACTTT
>.|TRBJ1-6|TRBV5-6|.
CASSVGRSSYNSPLHF
TGTGCCAGCAGCGTGGGACGGAGCTCCTATAATTCACCCCTCCACTTT
>.|TRBJ1-6|TRBV7-8|.
CASSLLQTRSVNSPLHF
TGTGCCAGCAGCCTTTTGCAAACACGCTCCGTAAATTCACCCCTCCACTTT
>once|TRBJ2-7|TRBV5-6|TRBD2
CASSSQILAASYEQYF
TGTGCCAGCAGCTCCCAAATTCTAGCGGCCTCCTACGAGCAGTACTTC
>once|TRBJ1-5|TRBV5-4|TRBD1
CASSLQGQKNQPQHF
TGTGCCAGCAGCTTGCAGGGACAGAAAAATCAGCCCCAGCATTTT